One and the same sample provided the 18 T cell receptor beta chains below, sequenced in a study of CD4+ T cells in melanoma. Sequencing was performed with immunoSEQ multiplex PCR; in TCRdb, only in-frame clones are kept and a portion is missing. The sample records just under 10,000 clones, approximately 68% being singletons. Sequenced: cells from a culture (not recorded whether cultured in vitro). These receptors originate from a human donor with melanoma.

CDR3 DNA sequence: TGTGCCTGGAGTACAGGGGCCGACGGATCACCCCTCCACTTT. This encodes CAWSTGADGSPLHF. The chain joins TRBV30 to TRBJ1-6, with 7 bases fitting TRBD1. V dropped 2 bases and J dropped 10; count of bases not matched to a gene: 8. CDR3 length equals 14 residues. Germline CDR1 and CDR2: GTSNPN and SVGIG (reference sequence).

This chain connects TRBV7-9 to TRBJ2-1; D gene uncertain. The CDR3 totals 13 residues. The V gene lost 6 bases and the J gene lost 1 base, with 7 bases spanning the gap. CDR1 and CDR2 (germline): SEHNR, FQNEAQ (reference sequence). The CDR3 DNA reads TGTGCCAGCAGAGCGTCTTCCTACAATGAGCAGTTCTTC. Translated: CASRASSYNEQFF.

This chain uses TRBV6-5 with TRBJ1-5, with 7 nucleotides matching TRBD1. After removal of 0 bases from V and 5 bases from J, the junction contained 4 bases not matched to a gene. The CDR3 covers 15 residues. Germline V gene data show CDR1 as MNHEY and CDR2 as SVGAGI. In nucleotides, the CDR3 is TGTGCCAGCAGTTACTCAACAGGGGAGTATCAGCCCCAGCATTTT. Protein sequence: CASSYSTGEYQPQHF.

The chain combines TRBV7-9 with TRBJ2-5, with 10 bases that match TRBD1. V shed 4 bases and J 4 bases; nucleotides not matched to a gene: 9. This CDR3 has 16 residues. CDR1 is SEHNR, CDR2 FQNEAQ, per germline (reference sequence). The CDR3 region is CASSSNPGDRGETQYF. Here the CDR3 DNA reads TGTGCCAGCAGCTCAAACCCCGGGGACAGGGGAGAGACCCAGTACTTC.

This chain joins TRBV9 and TRBJ1-6; maybe TRBD1 (5 bases). Germline CDR1 and CDR2: SGDLS and YYNGEE. There are 15 residues in the CDR3. V lost 1 base and J 2 bases, leaving 7 bases between the germline ends. This CDR3 reads CASSVQGAYNSPLHF. Written as DNA, the CDR3 is TGTGCCAGCAGCGTACAGGGCGCCTATAATTCACCCCTCCACTTT.

The CDR3 here is CSVEARGIGEAFF. The CDR3 coding sequence is TGCAGCGTTGAAGCCAGGGGGATTGGTGAAGCTTTCTTT. The rearrangement links TRBV29-1 to TRBJ1-1; 7 bases fit TRBD1. There are 13 residues in the CDR3. Germline values: CDR1 SQVTM, CDR2 ANQGSEA. Trimming cost V 1 base and J 7 bases; bases outside gene matches: 6.

The rearrangement uses TRBV6-5 and TRBJ1-1, with no clear D. The CDR3 has 15 residues. Germline CDR1 MNHEY, CDR2 SVGAGI. V lost 1 base to trimming and J lost 0 bases, with 9 bases between them. This chain's CDR3 is CASSYFRVLNTEAFF. The CDR3 DNA reads as TGTGCCAGCAGTTACTTCCGGGTACTGAACACTGAAGCTTTCTTT.

CDR3 bases: TGCGCCAGCAGCCAAGGACTAGCGGGGGGGCTGGTCAAAAACATTCAGTACTTC. Translating gives CASSQGLAGGLVKNIQYF. This chain uses TRBV4-1 with TRBJ2-4, with TRBD2 matching 14 bases. This CDR3 region has 18 residues. Germline V gene lookup returns CDR1 MGHRA and CDR2 YSYEKL. J lost 3 bases, V lost 1 base, and 5 bases had no gene match.

The J gene is TRBJ2-3, the V gene TRBV5-1; 9 positions match TRBD2. The ends lost 4 bases at V and 1 base at J; junction bases unmatched: 4. The CDR3 covers 15 residues. Germline loops: CDR1 SGHRS, CDR2 YFSETQ. The CDR3 region has the DNA TGCGCCAGCAGCGTCCAGCGGGGGGGCACAGATACGCAGTATTTT. Its protein product is CASSVQRGGTDTQYF.

The V and J genes are TRBV9 and TRBJ2-7; the match to TRBD1 covers 8 bases. Germline V CDR1 and CDR2: SGDLS, YYNGEE. The CDR3 is 14 amino acids. V was clipped by 3 bases and J by 2 bases; unmatched bases: 4. CDR3 coding DNA: TGTGCCAGCAGCGCCGGGACAGGCACCTACGAGCAGTACTTC. Protein product: CASSAGTGTYEQYF.

The chain carries TRBV5-3 and TRBJ1-5; the D is unclear. TRBV5-3 is marked as an open reading frame, function uncertain. V gave up 0 bases and J gave up 3 bases, with 7 bases separating them. This CDR3 region has 14 residues. The chain's CDR3 is CARSLASPNQPQHF. CDR3 in DNA: TGTGCCAGAAGCTTGGCCAGCCCCAATCAGCCCCAGCATTTT.

The sample holds a few counts of this clone. The gene calls are TRBV12-5 and TRBJ1-2; no reliable D call. CDR1 is LGHNT, CDR2 FRNRAP, per germline. CDR3 length: 13 amino acids. V lost 2 bases and J lost 2, with 6 bases in between. The DNA of the CDR3 is TGTGCTAGTGGTTTGTTCGTCAACTATGGCTACACCTTC. Protein sequence: CASGLFVNYGYTF.

This clone has only a few counts. The chain joins TRBV5-4 to TRBJ2-1; a possible D gene is TRBD2 (6 bases). This CDR3 spans 15 amino acids. With 6 bases removed from V and 2 bases from J, the gap between germline ends came to 15 bases. Germline loops: CDR1 SGHNT, CDR2 YYREEE (reference sequence). CDR3 loop: CASTQRRGAYNEQFF. Here the CDR3 DNA reads TGTGCCAGCACCCAAAGGAGGGGTGCCTACAATGAGCAGTTCTTC.

The V and J genes are TRBV9 and TRBJ2-1, with 9 bases matching TRBD1. Losses at the gene ends were 3 bases for V and 3 bases for J; bases not matched to a gene: 7. The CDR3 is 16 residues long. In germline, CDR1 is SGDLS, CDR2 YYNGEE. In DNA, the CDR3 is TGTGCCAGCAGCGCCCGCGGGACAGGGAACTACAATGAGCAGTTCTTC. This sequence encodes CASSARGTGNYNEQFF.

J is TRBJ1-3 and V is TRBV21-1; TRBD1 is the table's D call and was not checked against the DNA. TRBV21-1 is a documented pseudogene. The CDR3 is 15 residues long. CDR3 nucleotide sequence: TGTGCCAGCAGCACCCGACAGGGAAGGGGAAACACCATATATTTT. Translation gives CASSTRQGRGNTIYF.

This chain links TRBV4-2 with TRBJ1-2, with a tentative D call TRBD1 (6 bases). The CDR3 consists of 15 residues. Germline-derived CDR1 and CDR2 are LGHNA and YNFKEQ. The germline V and J ends were trimmed by 5 bases and 4 bases, with 17 bases remaining between them. CDR3 bases: TGTGCCAGCAGCTTAGAACAGGGACGGGGCTATGGCTACACCTTC. Translated, it gives CASSLEQGRGYGYTF.

V usage is TRBV7-9 and J usage is TRBJ1-6; D gene unclear. V lost 5 bases and J 4 bases, leaving 15 bases between the germline ends. The length of the CDR3 is 16 residues. Germline CDR1 is SEHNR and CDR2 is FQNEAQ (reference sequence). DNA for the CDR3: TGTGCCAGCAGCACGGGGTCGGGGTTTTATAATTCACCCCTCCACTTT. It translates to CASSTGSGFYNSPLHF.

The CDR3 coding sequence is TGTGCCAGCAGTGAATTGGAAAACTCCTACGAGCAGTACTTC. It encodes CASSELENSYEQYF. J is TRBJ2-7 and V is TRBV2; D is unclear. This CDR3 comprises 14 residues. The germline gives CDR1 SNHLY, CDR2 FYNNEI. V lost 2 bases to trimming and J lost 0 bases, with 8 bases between them.